This entry describes one T cell receptor (beta chain). Its cognate antigen is unknown. Amplification used 60 Vbeta primers and 13 Jbeta primers. TCRdb keeps only in-frame clones here, not all; method: immunoSEQ multiplex PCR. The sample shows approximately 180,000 clones, 70% to 85% of them seen only once. CDR1 is SGHTA and CDR2 is FQGNSA in the germline V gene. V lost 8 bases, J lost 2 bases, and 13 bases lay in between. CDR3 size: 14 residues. These data belong to a study of cytomegalovirus exposure and HLA in healthy donors. Overall study: Early released data had about 85 million unique TCRs, all coming from HLA-typed donors.

Study conclusions and caveats: Listed as cytomegalovirus-associated were over 150 TCR beta chains. In an earlier analysis, most TCR beta V segments were productive about 87% or about 30% of the time.

The chain couples TRBV7-2 to TRBJ1-5; D gene ambiguous. The sequenced sample was PBMCs. The TCR sequence derives from a woman aged 55-70 years in good health and CMV-seropositive. This CDR3 is CASGPGLRNQPQHF. The CDR3, as DNA: TGTGCCAGCGGCCCGGGGTTGCGCAATCAGCCCCAGCATTTT.